The clone carrying this T cell receptor beta chain was seen a few times. Its antigen is not known. This sample was included in a study of blood T cells in healthy people across ages. The authors ran a second PCR of roughly 6 to 12 cycles using a sample-barcoded 5' primer and a J-beta primer mix. TCRdb analysed the 5' RACE reads with MiXCR anew, one entry per CDR3 protein. The repertoire consists of about 1.1 million distinct CDR3 sequences, with roughly two fifths occurring once and the leading ten covering roughly 13%. Trimming removed 2 bases at V and 7 bases at J, with 18 bases between. The CDR3 extends over 15 amino acids. Study outcomes and limitations: Per million T cells, TCR beta diversity dropped roughly linearly as age increased. The study found TCR beta diversity correlated strongly with naive T cell percentage.

This chain uses TRBV12-3 or TRBV12-4 with TRBJ2-7, with D maybe TRBD2 (6 bases). The sequence was collected from a man between 18 and 29 years old in good health. The sample was blood. This CDR3 reads CASSLNGGPYNEQYF. Written as DNA, the CDR3 is TGTGCCAGCAGTTTAAACGGGGGACCCTACAATGAGCAGTACTTC.